Listed below are T cell receptor beta chains from one sample, sequenced in a study of vaccination effects on CD4 cells after COVID-19. Sequenced by immunoSEQ multiplex PCR; TCRdb stores in-frame clones only, minus some. Of approximately 22,000 clones listed, around 66% are singletons. Antigens of these TCRs are unknown. The sequencing used CD4+ T cells from PBMCs cultured with HCoV-229E spike peptides, collected before COVID-19 vaccination. These receptors were collected from a human donor who received a COVID-19 vaccine. Both conserved end residues are part of each CDR3. A D gene is named only where the DNA matches it firmly.

>TRBJ1-1|TRBV2|TRBD1
TGTGCCAGCAGTCAGGGGGAGAACACTGAAGCTTTCTTT
CASSQGENTEAFF
>TRBJ2-1|TRBV7-9|NA
TGTGCCAGCAGCTTACAGGCCTCCTACAATGAGCAGTTCTTC
CASSLQASYNEQFF
>TRBJ2-1|TRBV7-8|NA
TGTGCCAGCAGCTTAGCCGTCATTCTCTCCTACAATGAGCAGTTCTTC
CASSLAVILSYNEQFF
>TRBJ1-4|TRBV7-9|TRBD1
TGTGCCAGCAGCTTAGGGGCCCAGGGGGCTAATGAAAAACTGTTTTTT
CASSLGAQGANEKLFF
>TRBJ2-3|TRBV5-8|TRBD1
TGTGCCAGCAGCGCGCACAGGGGAGCTGATACGCAGTATTTT
CASSAHRGADTQYF
>TRBJ1-2|TRBV7-9|NA
TGTGCCAGCAGCTTAATCACCGGAGGGGGGCGGACGAGGGGCTACACCTTC
CASSLITGGGRTRGYTF
>TRBJ1-2|TRBV5-4|NA
TGTGCCAGCAGTTCGCAAGGAGACGGCGGCTACACCTTC
CASSSQGDGGYTF
>TRBJ2-1|TRBV18|TRBD1
TGTGCCAGCTCACCAGGGACAGACCCCTACAATGAGCAGTTCTTC
CASSPGTDPYNEQFF
>TRBJ2-1|TRBV4-1|NA
TGCGCCAGCAGCCAAAGCGGGTTAAAGTTCTTC
CASSQSGLKFF
>TRBJ1-3|TRBV10-3|TRBD1
TGTGCCATCAGTGAGTCGACAGGGTCTGGAAACACCATATATTTT
CAISESTGSGNTIYF